This T cell receptor (beta chain) was obtained from a study of neoadjuvant anti-PD-1 for oral cavity cancer. Across the study: Patients mostly received three to four biweekly nivolumab doses at 3 mg/kg before surgery.

Most PBMC samples had approximately 470 ng input DNA in six replicates. Some clones are missing from TCRdb's copy, which holds only in-frame ones; the method was immunoSEQ multiplex PCR. The sample comprises just over 65,000 clones, about 88% of which are singletons, and roughly 3.5% rests with the top ten. V lost 6 bases to trimming and J lost 2 bases; unmatched junction nucleotides: 5. CDR1 is MNHNS and CDR2 is SASEGT in the germline V gene. This CDR3 contains 14 residues. Specified time point: after neoadjuvant nivolumab, at surgical resection. Whole-study findings and limits: Each response group had just a few patients in TCR analyses. Treg/Th17 ratio rose with pretreatment blood and fell with post-treatment tumor TCRbeta clonality.

Remarks on this clone: Its antigen is unidentified.

The chain combines TRBV6-1 with TRBJ2-7; 9 positions agree with TRBD1. This receptor was identified in a person aged 40 to 85 with oral cavity squamous cell carcinoma. The starting material was PBMCs, obtained after nivolumab (anti-PD-1) treatment. CDR3 sequence reads: CASRLGTGTYEQYF. The CDR3 DNA follows: TGTGCCAGCAGGCTAGGGACAGGGACCTACGAGCAGTACTTC.